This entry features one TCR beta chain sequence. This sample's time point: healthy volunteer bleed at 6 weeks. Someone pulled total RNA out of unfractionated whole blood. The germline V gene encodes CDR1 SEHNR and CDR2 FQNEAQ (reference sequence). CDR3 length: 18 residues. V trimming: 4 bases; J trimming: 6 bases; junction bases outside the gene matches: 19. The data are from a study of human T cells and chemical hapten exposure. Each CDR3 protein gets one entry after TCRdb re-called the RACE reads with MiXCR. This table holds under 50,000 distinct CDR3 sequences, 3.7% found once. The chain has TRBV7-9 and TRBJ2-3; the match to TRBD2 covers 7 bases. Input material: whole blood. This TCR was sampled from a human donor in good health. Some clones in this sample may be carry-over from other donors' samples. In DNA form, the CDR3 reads TGTGCCAGCAGCTCCCCACCGAATCGGGGGGAGAAAGGGGATACGCAGTATTTT. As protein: CASSSPPNRGEKGDTQYF.